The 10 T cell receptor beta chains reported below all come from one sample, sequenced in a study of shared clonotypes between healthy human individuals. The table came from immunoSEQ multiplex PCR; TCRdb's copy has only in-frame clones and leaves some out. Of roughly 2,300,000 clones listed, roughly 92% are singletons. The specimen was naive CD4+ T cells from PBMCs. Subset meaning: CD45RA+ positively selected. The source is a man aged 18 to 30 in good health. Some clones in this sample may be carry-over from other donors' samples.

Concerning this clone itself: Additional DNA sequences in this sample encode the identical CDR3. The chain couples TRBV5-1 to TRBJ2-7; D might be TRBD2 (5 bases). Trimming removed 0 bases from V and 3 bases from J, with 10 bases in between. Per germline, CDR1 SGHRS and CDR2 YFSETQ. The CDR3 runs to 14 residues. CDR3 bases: TGCGCCAGCAGCTTGGGAGGGAGAAGCTACGAGCAGTACTTC. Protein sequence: CASSLGGRSYEQYF.

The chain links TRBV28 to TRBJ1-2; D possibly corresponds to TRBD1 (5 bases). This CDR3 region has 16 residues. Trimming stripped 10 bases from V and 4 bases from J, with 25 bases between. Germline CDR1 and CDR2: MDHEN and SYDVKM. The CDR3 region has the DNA TGTGCCACTACAGATTTAAAAGGGGTCGGATTCTATGGCTACACCTTC. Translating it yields CATTDLKGVGFYGYTF.

This chain's CDR3 is CASSSTSRTSYEQYF. The CDR3 DNA reads TGCGCCAGCAGCTCCACCTCCCGGACTTCCTACGAGCAGTACTTC. This chain links TRBV5-1 with TRBJ2-7; D is possibly TRBD2 (5 bases). CDR1 is SGHRS, CDR2 YFSETQ, per germline. V shed 3 bases and J shed 1 base, with 14 bases lying between them. This CDR3 is built from 15 residues.

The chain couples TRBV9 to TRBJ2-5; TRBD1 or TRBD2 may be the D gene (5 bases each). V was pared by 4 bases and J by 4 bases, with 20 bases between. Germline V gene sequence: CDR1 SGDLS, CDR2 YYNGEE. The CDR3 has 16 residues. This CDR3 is CASSRQQLGVGETQYF. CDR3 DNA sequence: TGTGCCAGCAGCCGACAGCAGTTGGGAGTAGGAGAGACCCAGTACTTC.

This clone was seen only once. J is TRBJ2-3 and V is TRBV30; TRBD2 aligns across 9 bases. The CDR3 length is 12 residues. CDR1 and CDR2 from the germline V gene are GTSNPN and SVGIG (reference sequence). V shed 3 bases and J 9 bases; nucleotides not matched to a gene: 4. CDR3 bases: TGTGCCTGGAGCCCAGCGGGAGGAACGCAGTATTTT. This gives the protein CAWSPAGGTQYF.

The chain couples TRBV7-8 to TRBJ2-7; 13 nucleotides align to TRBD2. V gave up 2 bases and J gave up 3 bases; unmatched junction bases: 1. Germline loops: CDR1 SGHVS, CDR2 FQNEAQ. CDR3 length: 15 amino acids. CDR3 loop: CASSLRTSGSYEQYF. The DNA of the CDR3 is TGTGCCAGCAGCTTAAGGACTAGCGGGAGCTACGAGCAGTACTTC. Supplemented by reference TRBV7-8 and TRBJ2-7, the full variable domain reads GAGVSQSPRYKVAKRGQDVALRCDPISGHVSLFWYQQALGQGPEFLTYFQNEAQLDKSGLPSDRFFAERPEGSVSTLKIQRTQQEDSAVYLCASSLRTSGSYEQYFGPGTRLTVT.

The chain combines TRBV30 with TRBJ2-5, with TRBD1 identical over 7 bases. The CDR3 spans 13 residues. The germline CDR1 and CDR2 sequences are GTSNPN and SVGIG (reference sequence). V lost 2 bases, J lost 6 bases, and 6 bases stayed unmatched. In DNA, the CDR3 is TGTGCCTGGAGTATAGGGGGCTGGAAGACCCAGTACTTC. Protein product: CAWSIGGWKTQYF.

As DNA, the CDR3 is TGTGCCAGCAGCCCTTTAGCGGGACGTCGAACAGATACGCAGTATTTT. Encoded protein: CASSPLAGRRTDTQYF. The chain recombines TRBV2 with TRBJ2-3, with 8 bases matching TRBD2. The CDR3 consists of 16 residues. With V trimmed by 6 bases and J by 3 bases, 11 bases remained unmatched. Germline V gives CDR1 SNHLY, CDR2 FYNNEI. Complete variable domain (other parts from reference TRBV2 and TRBJ2-3): EPEVTQTPSHQVTQMGQEVILRCVPISNHLYFYWYRQILGQKVEFLVSFYNNEISEKSEIFDDQFSVERPDGSNFTLKIRSTKLEDSAMYFCASSPLAGRRTDTQYFGPGTRLTVL.

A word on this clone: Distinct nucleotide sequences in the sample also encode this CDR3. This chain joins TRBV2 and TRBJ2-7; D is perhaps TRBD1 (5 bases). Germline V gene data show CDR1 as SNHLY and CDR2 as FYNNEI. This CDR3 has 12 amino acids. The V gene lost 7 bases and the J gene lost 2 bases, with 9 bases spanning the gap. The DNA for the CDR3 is TGTGCCAGCACCACAGGAGCCTACGAGCAGTACTTC. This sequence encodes CASTTGAYEQYF.

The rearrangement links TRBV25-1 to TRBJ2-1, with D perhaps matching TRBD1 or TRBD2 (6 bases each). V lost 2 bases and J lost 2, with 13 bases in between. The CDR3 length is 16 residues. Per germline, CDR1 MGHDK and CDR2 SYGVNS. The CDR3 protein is CASSEIGGSTYNEQFF. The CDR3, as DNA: TGTGCCAGCAGTGAAATCGGGGGCTCGACCTACAATGAGCAGTTCTTC.